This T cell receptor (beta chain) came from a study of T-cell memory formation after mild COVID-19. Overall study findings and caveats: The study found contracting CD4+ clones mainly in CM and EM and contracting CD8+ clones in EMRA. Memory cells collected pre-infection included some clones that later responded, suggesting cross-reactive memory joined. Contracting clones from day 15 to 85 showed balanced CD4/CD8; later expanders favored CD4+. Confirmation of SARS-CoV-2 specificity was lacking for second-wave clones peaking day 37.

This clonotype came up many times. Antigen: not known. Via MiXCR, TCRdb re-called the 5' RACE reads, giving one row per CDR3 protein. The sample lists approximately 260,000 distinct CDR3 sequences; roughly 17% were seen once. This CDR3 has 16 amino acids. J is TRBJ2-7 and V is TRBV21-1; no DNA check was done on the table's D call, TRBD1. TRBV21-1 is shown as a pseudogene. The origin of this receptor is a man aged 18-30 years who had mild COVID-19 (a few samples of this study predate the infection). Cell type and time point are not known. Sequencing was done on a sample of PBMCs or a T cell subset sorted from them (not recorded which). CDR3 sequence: CASSIGTGKRYYEQYF. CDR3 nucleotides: TGTGCCAGCAGCATTGGGACAGGGAAGAGGTACTACGAGCAGTACTTC.